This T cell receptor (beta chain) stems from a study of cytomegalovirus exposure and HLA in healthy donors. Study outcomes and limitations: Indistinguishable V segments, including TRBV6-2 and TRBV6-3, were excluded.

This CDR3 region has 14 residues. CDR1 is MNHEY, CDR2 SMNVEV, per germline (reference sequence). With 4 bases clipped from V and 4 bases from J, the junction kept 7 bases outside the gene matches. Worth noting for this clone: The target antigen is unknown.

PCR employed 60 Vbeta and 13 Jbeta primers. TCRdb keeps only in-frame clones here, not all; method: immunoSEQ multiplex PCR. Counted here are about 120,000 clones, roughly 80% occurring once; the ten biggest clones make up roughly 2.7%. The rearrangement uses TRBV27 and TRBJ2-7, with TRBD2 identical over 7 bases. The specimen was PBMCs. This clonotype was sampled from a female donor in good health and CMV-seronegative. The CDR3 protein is CASSSQRGGYEQYF. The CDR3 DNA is TGTGCCAGCAGTTCCCAGCGGGGAGGGTACGAGCAGTACTTC.